This T cell receptor (beta chain) came from a study of CD4+ T cells in melanoma. The method was immunoSEQ multiplex PCR; TCRdb's version includes in-frame clones alone and lacks a portion of them. Among approximately 110,000 clones listed, around 92% were seen once. Trimming took off 3 bases at V and 4 bases at J, with 15 bases between the two ends. Germline V CDR1 and CDR2: MDHEN, SYDVKM. The CDR3 extends over 15 amino acids. The clonotype comes from a human donor with melanoma. Sequencing input: peripheral blood. The chain employs TRBV28 and TRBJ2-5; TRBD1 is a possible D gene (5 bases). The CDR3 spells CASSFARDFIETQYF. CDR3 DNA: TGTGCCAGCAGTTTTGCCAGGGATTTTATAGAGACCCAGTACTTC.